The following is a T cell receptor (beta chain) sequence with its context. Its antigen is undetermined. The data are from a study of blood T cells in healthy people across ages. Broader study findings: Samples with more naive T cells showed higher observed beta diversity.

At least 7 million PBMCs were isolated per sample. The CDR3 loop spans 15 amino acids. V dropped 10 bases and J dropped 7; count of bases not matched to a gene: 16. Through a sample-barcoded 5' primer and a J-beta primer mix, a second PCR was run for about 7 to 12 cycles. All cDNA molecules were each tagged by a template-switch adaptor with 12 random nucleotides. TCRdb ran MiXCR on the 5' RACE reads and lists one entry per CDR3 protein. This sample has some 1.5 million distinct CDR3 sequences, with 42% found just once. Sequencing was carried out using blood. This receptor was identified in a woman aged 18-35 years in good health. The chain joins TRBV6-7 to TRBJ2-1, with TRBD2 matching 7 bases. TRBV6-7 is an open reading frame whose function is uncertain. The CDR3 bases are TGTGCCACCATCCCTCCGCGACGGGAGGTTAATGAGCAGTTCTTC. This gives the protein CATIPPRREVNEQFF.